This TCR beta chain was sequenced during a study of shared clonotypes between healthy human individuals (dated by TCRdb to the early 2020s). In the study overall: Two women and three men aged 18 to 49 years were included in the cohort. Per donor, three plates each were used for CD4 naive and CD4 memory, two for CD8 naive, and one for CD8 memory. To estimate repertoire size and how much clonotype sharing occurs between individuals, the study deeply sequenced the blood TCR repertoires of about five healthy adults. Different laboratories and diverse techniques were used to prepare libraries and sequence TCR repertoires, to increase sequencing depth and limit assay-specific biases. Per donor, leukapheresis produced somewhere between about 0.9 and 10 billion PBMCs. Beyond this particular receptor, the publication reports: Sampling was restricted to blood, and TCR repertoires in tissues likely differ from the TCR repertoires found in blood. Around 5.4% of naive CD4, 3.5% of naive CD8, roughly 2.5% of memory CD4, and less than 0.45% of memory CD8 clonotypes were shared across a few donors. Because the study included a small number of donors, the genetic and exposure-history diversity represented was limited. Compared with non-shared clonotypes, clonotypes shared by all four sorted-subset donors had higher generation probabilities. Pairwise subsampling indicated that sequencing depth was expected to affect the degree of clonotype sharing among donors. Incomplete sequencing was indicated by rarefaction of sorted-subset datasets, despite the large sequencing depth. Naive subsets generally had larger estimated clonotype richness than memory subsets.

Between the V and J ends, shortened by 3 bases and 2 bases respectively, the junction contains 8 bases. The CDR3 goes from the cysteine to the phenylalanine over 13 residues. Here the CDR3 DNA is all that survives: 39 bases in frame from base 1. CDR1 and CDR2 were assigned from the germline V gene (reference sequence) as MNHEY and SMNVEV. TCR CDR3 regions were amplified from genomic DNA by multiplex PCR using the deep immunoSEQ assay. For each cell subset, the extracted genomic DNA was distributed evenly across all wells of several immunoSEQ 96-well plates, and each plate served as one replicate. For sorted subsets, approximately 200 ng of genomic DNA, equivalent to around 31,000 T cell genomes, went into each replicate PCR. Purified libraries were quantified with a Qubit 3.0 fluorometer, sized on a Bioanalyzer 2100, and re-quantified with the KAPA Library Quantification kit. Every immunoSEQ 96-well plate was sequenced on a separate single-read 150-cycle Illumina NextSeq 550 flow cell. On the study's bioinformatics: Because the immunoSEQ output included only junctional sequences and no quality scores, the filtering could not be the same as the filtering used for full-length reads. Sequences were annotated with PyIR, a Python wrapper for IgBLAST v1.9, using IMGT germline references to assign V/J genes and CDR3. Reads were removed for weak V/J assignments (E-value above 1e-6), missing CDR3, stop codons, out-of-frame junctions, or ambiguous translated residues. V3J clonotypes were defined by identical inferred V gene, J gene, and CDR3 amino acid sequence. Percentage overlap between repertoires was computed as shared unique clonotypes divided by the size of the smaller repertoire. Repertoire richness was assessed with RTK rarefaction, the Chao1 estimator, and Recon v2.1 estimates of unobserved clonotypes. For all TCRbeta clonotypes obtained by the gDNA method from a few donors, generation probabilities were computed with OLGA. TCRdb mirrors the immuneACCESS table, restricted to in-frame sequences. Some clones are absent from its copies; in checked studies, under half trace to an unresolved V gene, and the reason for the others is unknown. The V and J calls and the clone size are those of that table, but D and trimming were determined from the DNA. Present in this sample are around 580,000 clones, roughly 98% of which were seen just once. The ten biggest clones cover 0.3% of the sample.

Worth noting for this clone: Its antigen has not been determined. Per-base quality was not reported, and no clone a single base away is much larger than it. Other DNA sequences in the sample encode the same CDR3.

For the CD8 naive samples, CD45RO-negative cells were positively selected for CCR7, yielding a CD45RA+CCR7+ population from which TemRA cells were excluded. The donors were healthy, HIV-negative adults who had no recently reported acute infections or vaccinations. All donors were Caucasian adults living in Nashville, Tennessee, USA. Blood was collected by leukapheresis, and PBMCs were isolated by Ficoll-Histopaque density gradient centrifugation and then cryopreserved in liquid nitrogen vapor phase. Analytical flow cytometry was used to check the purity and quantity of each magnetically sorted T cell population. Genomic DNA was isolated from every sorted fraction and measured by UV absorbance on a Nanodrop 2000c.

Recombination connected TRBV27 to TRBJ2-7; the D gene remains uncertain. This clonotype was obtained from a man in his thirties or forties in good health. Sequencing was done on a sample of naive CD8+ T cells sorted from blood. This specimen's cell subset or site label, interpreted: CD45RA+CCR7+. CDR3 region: CASSLGRAYEQYF. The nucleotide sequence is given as TGTGCCAGCAGTTTGGGCAGAGCCTACGAGCAGTACTTC.